What follows describes a single TCR beta chain. The data were taken from a study of blood T cell repertoires in COVID-19. Study information: Acute and convalescent COVID-19 specimens originated in the United States, Italy and Spain. T cells, B-cell-depleted T cells, or PBMCs provided the cDNA or gDNA that served as material.

TCRdb's table, derived via immunoSEQ multiplex PCR, lists solely in-frame clones and lacks some. The profile shows 140,000 or so clones, around 84% of them singletons. This CDR3 region has 20 residues. Per germline, CDR1 LGHNT and CDR2 FRNRAP. Trimming took off 1 base at V and 0 bases at J, with 24 bases between the two ends. This TCR derives from a human donor with acute or convalescent COVID-19. The donor label of this sample is uncertain. This rearrangement joins TRBV12-5 to TRBJ1-1; D is possibly TRBD1 (5 bases). Sequencing used peripheral blood. The CDR3 nucleotides read TGTGCTAGTGGTTTGGCCAAGGGTCGACGGAGGGGAACCATGAACACTGAAGCTTTCTTT. Translating it yields CASGLAKGRRRGTMNTEAFF.